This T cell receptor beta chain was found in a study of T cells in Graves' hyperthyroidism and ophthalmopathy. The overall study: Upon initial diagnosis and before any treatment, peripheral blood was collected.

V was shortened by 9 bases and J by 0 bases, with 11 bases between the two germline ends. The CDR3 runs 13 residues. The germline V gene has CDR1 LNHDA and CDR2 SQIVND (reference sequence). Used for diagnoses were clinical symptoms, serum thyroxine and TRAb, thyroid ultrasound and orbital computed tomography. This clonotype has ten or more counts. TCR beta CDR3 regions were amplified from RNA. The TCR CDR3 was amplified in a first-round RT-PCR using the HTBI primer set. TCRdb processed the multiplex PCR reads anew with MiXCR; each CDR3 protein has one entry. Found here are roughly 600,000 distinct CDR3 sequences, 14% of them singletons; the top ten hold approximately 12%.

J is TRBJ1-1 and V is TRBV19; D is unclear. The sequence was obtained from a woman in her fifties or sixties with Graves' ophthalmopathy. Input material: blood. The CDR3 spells CASSPLMNTEAFF. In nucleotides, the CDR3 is TGTGCCAGCTCACCACTAATGAACACTGAAGCTTTCTTT.